This passage covers 2 T cell receptor beta chains from one sample sequenced in a study of cytomegalovirus exposure and HLA in healthy donors. PCR was performed using 60 Vbeta and 13 Jbeta primers. Only in-frame clones appear in the TCRdb table, and some are missing; sequencing was by immunoSEQ multiplex PCR. The data contain 140,000 to 150,000 clones, roughly 80% of them seen just once; the ten biggest clones take up under 2%. Sequences were obtained from PBMCs. These receptors were obtained from a woman between 40 and 55 years old in good health and CMV-seronegative.

This chain uses TRBV5-1 with TRBJ1-2, with 11 bases identical to TRBD1. Germline assignment: CDR1 SGHRS and CDR2 YFSETQ. CDR3 length: 14 amino acids. With V trimmed by 4 bases and J by 4 bases, 3 bases remained unmatched. In DNA, the CDR3 is TGCGCCAGCAGCACAGGACAGGGGGCCTATGGCTACACCTTC. Translating it yields CASSTGQGAYGYTF.

This chain joins TRBV19 and TRBJ1-5, with TRBD1 as a possible D gene (6 bases). In germline, CDR1 is LNHDA, CDR2 SQIVND (reference sequence). The CDR3 runs to 15 residues. Trimming stripped 3 bases from V and 5 bases from J, with 14 bases between. DNA for the CDR3: TGTGCCAGTAGTATCCCGACAGGTCTGGATCAGCCCCAGCATTTT. Protein sequence: CASSIPTGLDQPQHF.